The clone carrying this T cell receptor (beta chain) was detected many times. The antigen is not known. TCRdb reprocessed the reads via MiXCR and lists one record per CDR3 protein. The table includes a few hundred thousand distinct CDR3 sequences, around a quarter detected once. The data belong to a study of T cell repertoires in cytomegalovirus infection. Overall study findings and caveats: The cumulative frequency of public TCR beta families identified carriers of CMV plus the relevant HLA.

Germline loops: CDR1 SGHTA, CDR2 FQGNSA. CDR3 length: 16 residues. Trimming took 4 bases from V and 8 from J; bases not matched to a gene: 13. This clonotype originated in a human donor in good health (CMV status not recorded). Some clones in this sample may be carry-over from other donors' samples. Sequences were derived from cultured PBMCs, sampled from culture after CMV antigen stimulation. V gene TRBV7-2 combines with J gene TRBJ2-1; 8 positions agree with TRBD2. For the CDR3, the DNA is TGTGCCAGCAGCTCCGCCATTTTTAGCGGGATCGATGAGCAGTTCTTC. It codes for CASSSAIFSGIDEQFF.